This T cell receptor (beta chain) was found in a study of cytomegalovirus exposure and HLA in healthy donors. V shed 1 base and J shed 10 bases, with 14 bases lying between them. Germline V gene data show CDR1 as SGHAT and CDR2 as FQNNGV. The CDR3 has 15 residues. PCR primers comprised 60 Vbeta and 13 Jbeta primers. Only in-frame clones appear in the TCRdb table, and some are missing; sequencing was by immunoSEQ multiplex PCR. The sample gives approximately 110,000 clones, about 78% of which show up once; 8.2% is in the top ten. This TCR was sampled from a woman aged 35 to 49 in good health and CMV-seropositive. The sample consisted of PBMCs. The rearrangement uses TRBV11-2 and TRBJ1-6; D is possibly TRBD1 (6 bases). CDR3 DNA sequence: TGTGCCAGCAGCTTAGTCAGGGGAACGGGATCACCCCTCCACTTT. Protein: CASSLVRGTGSPLHF.